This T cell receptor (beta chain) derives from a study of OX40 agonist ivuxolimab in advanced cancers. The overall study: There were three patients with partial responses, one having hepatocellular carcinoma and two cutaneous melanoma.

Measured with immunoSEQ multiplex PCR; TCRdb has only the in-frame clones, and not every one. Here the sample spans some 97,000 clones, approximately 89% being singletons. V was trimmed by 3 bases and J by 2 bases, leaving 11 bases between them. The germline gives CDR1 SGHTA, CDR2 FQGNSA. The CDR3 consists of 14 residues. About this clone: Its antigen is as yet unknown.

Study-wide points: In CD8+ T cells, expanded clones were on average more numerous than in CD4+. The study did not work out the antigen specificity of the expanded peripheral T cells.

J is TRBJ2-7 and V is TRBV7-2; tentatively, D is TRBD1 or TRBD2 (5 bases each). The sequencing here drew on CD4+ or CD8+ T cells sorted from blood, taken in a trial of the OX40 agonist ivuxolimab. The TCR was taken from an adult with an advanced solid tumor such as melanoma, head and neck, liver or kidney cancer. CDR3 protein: CASSFGQGPYEQYF. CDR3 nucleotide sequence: TGTGCCAGCAGCTTTGGGCAGGGACCCTACGAGCAGTACTTC.